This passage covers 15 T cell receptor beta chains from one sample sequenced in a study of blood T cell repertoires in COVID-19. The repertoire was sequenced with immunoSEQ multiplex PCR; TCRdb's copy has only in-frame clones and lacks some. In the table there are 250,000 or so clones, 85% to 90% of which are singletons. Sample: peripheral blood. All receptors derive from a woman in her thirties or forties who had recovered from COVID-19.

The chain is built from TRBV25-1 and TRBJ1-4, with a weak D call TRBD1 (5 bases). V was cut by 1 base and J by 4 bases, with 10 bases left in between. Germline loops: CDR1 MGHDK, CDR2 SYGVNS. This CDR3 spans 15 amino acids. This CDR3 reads CASSEWGRSNEKLFF. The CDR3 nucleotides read TGTGCCAGCAGTGAATGGGGCAGAAGTAATGAAAAACTGTTTTTT.

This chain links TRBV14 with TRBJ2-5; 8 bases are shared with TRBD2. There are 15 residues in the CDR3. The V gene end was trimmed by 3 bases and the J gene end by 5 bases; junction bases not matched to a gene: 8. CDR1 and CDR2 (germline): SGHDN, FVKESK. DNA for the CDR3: TGTGCCAGCAGCCAGGGACTAGTCGTGTACGAGACCCAGTACTTC. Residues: CASSQGLVVYETQYF.

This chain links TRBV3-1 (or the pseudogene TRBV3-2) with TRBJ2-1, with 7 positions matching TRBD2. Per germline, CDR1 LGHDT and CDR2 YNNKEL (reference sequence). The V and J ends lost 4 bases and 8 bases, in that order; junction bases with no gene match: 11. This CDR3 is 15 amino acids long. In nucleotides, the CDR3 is TGTGCCAGCAGCCCGAGCGGGGTGGATATCGATGAGCAGTTCTTC. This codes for CASSPSGVDIDEQFF.

The CDR3 bases are TGTGCCAGCAGCTTCCCCGGGACAGGGAACACTGAAGCTTTCTTT. Encoded protein: CASSFPGTGNTEAFF. The chain has TRBV3-1 (or the pseudogene TRBV3-2) and TRBJ1-1; 8 bases map to TRBD1. Germline V gene data show CDR1 as LGHDT and CDR2 as YNNKEL (reference sequence). With 5 bases clipped from V and 1 base from J, the junction kept 6 bases outside the gene matches. The CDR3 has 15 amino acids.

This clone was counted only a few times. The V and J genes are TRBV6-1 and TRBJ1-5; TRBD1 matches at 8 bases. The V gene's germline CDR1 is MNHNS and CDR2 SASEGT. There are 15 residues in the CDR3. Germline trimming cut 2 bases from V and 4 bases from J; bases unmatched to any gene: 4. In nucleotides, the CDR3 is TGTGCCAGCAGTGAATCAGGGGGCATAAATCAGCCCCAGCATTTT. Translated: CASSESGGINQPQHF.

CDR3 DNA sequence: TGTGCCAGTAGTAGAAGGACAGGGCCGAATAGGGTGTCTGAAGCTTTCTTT. The encoded protein is CASSRRTGPNRVSEAFF. This chain joins TRBV19 and TRBJ1-1; TRBD1 agrees at 8 bases. In germline, CDR1 is LNHDA, CDR2 SQIVND (reference sequence). J was trimmed by 6 bases and V by 4 bases; bases with no gene match: 16. This CDR3 region has 17 residues.

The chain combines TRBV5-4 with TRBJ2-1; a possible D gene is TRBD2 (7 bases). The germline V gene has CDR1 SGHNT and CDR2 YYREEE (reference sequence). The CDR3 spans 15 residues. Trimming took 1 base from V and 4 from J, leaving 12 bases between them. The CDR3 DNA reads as TGTGCCAGCAGCTTGTGGCGGGGGCCTTACAATGAGCAGTTCTTC. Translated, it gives CASSLWRGPYNEQFF.

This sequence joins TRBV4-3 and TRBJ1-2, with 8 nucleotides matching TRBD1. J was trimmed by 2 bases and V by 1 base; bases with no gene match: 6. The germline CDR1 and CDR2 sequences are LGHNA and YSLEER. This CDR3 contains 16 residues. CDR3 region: CASSQAARGPNYGYTF. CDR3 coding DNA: TGCGCCAGCAGCCAAGCCGCCAGGGGGCCAAACTATGGCTACACCTTC.

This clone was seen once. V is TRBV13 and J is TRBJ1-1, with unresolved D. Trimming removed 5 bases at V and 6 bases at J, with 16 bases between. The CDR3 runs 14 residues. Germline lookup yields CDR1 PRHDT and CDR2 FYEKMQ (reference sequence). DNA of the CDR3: TGTGCCAGCAGCATCGTTCCGGGAAGCGCTGAAGCTTTCTTT. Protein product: CASSIVPGSAEAFF.

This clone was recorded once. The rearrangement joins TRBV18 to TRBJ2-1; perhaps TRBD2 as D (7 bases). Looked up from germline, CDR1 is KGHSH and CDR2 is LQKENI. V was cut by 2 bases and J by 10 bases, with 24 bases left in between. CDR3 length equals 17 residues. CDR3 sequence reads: CASSPINVIGGAKEQFF. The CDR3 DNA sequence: TGTGCCAGCTCACCAATTAATGTAATTGGGGGGGCCAAAGAGCAGTTCTTC.

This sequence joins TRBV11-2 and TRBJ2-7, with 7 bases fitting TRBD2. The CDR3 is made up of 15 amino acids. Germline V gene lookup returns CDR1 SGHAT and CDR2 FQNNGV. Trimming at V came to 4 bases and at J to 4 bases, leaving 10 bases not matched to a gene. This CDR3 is CASSWERDLLYEQYV. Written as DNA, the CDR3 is TGTGCCAGCAGCTGGGAGCGGGACCTTCTTTACGAGCAGTACGTC.

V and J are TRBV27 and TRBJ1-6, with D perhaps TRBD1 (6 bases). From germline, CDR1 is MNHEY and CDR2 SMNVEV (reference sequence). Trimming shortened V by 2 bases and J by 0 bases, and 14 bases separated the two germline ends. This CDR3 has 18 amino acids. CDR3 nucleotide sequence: TGTGCCAGCAGTTTACTTCCAGGGGCGAGCTCCTATAATTCACCCCTCCACTTT. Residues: CASSLLPGASSYNSPLHF.

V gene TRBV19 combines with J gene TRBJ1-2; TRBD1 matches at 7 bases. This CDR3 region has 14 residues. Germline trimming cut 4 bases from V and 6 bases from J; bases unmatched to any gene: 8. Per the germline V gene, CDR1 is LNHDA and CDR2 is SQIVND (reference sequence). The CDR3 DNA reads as TGTGCCAGTAGTACGGGACAGATCGGGGATGGCTACACCTTC. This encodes CASSTGQIGDGYTF. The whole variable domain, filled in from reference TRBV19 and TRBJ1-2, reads DGGITQSPKYLFRKEGQNVTLSCEQNLNHDAMYWYRQDPGQGLRLIYYSQIVNDFQKGDIAEGYSVSREKKESFPLTVTSAQKNPTAFYLCASSTGQIGDGYTFGSGTRLTVV.

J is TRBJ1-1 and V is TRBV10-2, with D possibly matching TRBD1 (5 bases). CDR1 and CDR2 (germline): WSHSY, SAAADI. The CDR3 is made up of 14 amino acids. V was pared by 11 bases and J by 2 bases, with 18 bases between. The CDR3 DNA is TGCGCCGCCTGGACCAGGGACTTTAACACTGAAGCTTTCTTT. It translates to CAAWTRDFNTEAFF.

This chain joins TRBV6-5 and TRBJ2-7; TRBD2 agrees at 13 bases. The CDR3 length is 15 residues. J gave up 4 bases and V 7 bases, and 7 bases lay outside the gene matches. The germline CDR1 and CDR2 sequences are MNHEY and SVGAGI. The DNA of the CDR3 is TGTGCCAGCACCCTGGGACTAGCGGGGCCGTACGAGCAGTACGTC. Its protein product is CASTLGLAGPYEQYV.